The sequence of this TCR beta chain was determined in a study of T-cell memory formation after mild COVID-19. TCRdb ran MiXCR on the 5' RACE reads and lists one entry per CDR3 protein. In the table there are approximately 54,000 distinct CDR3 sequences, roughly 12% of which are singletons. This clonotype appeared a few times. Losses at the gene ends were 0 bases for V and 3 bases for J; bases not matched to a gene: 0. The germline V gene encodes CDR1 SGHRS and CDR2 YFSETQ. This CDR3 is 14 amino acids long. The clonotype was recovered from a man between 18 and 29 years old who had mild COVID-19 (a few samples of this study predate the infection). Cell type and time point are not known. The sample consisted of PBMCs or a T cell subset sorted from them (not recorded which). V usage is TRBV5-1 and J usage is TRBJ1-2, with 9 bases fitting TRBD1. The CDR3 protein is CASSLGQGDYGYTF. CDR3 DNA: TGCGCCAGCAGCTTGGGACAGGGGGACTATGGCTACACCTTC.